This T cell receptor (beta chain) was captured in a study of T cell repertoires in cytomegalovirus infection. MiXCR, run by TCRdb on the reads, gives a single entry per CDR3 protein. The sample contains roughly 500,000 distinct CDR3 sequences, more than 30% of which appear only once. CDR3 length: 17 residues. CDR1 and CDR2 from the germline V gene are SGHAT and FQDESV (reference sequence). V was clipped by 2 bases and J by 9 bases; unmatched bases: 11. As regards this clonotype: Its antigen is unidentified.

The sample in question was cultured PBMCs, obtained from culture after CMV antigen stimulation. The clonotype originates from a human donor in good health (CMV status not recorded). Some clones in this sample may be carry-over from other donors' samples. The chain is built from TRBV11-1 and TRBJ2-1, with 12 bases matching TRBD2. The CDR3 loop is CASSLPRLASGRVEQFF. As DNA, the CDR3 is TGTGCCAGCAGCTTACCCCGCTTGGCTAGCGGGAGGGTTGAGCAGTTCTTC. The variable domain in full, with the rest retrieved from reference TRBV11-1 and TRBJ2-1, is EAEVAQSPRYKITEKSQAVAFWCDPISGHATLYWYRQILGQGPELLVQFQDESVVDDSQLPKDRFSAERLKGVDSTLKIQPAELGDSAMYLCASSLPRLASGRVEQFFGPGTRLTVL.